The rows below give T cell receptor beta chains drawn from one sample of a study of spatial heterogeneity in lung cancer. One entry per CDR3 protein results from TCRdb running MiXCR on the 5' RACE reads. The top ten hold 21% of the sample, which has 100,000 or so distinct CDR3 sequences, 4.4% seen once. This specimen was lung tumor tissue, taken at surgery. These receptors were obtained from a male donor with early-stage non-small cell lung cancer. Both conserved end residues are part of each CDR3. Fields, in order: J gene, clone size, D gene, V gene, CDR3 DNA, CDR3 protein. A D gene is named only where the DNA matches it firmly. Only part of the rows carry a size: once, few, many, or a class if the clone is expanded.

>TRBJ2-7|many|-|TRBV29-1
TGCAGCGCCCTGTCCTTTGGTGCAGGCGAGCAGTACTTC
CSALSFGAGEQYF
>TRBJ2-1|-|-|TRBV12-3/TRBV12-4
TGTGCCAGCAGTTTAGGATTTCAACCTGAGCAGTTCTTC
CASSLGFQPEQFF
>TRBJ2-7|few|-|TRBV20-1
TGCAGTGCTAGAGACCTACAGGAACACTACGAGCAGTACTTC
CSARDLQEHYEQYF
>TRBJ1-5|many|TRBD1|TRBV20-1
TGCAGTGTTCCTCCAGCGGGACAGGCCGCAGGGCCCCAGCATTTT
CSVPPAGQAAGPQHF
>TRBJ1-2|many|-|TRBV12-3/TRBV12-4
TGTGCCAGCAGTGCGGATCGGCGGAACTATGGCTACACCTTC
CASSADRRNYGYTF
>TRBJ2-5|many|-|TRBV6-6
TGTGCAACCGGAGGCCCCTCAGAGACCCAGTACTTC
CATGGPSETQYF
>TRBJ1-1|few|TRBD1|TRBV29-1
TGCAGCGCTACGGACAGGGGATCGGCTGAAGCTTTCTTT
CSATDRGSAEAFF
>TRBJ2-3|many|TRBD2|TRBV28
TGTGCCAGCAGTTTTAGCACTAGCGGGAGTAGAACAGATACGCAGTATTTT
CASSFSTSGSRTDTQYF
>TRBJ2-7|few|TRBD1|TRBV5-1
TGCGCCAGCAGCTCCTACCCGGGACAGAACTACGAGCAGTACTTC
CASSSYPGQNYEQYF
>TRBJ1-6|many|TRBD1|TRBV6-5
TGTGCCAGCAGTCCCACAGGGGGCGAGGTCAGGTCACCCCTCCACTTT
CASSPTGGEVRSPLHF
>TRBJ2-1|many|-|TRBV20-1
TGCAGTGCTAGTTTAGAGGAGCAGTTCTTC
CSASLEEQFF
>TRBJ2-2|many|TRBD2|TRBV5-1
TGCGCCAGCAGCTTTTCGCTAGCGGGAGGATCGAACACCGGGGAGCTGTTTTTT
CASSFSLAGGSNTGELFF
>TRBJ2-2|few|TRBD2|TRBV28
TGTGCCAGCAGGAAGCGGGAAGGGACCGGGGAGCTGTTTTTT
CASRKREGTGELFF
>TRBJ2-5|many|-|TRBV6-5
TGTGCCAGCAGCTTTGACAGTGGAGAGACCCAGTACTTC
CASSFDSGETQYF
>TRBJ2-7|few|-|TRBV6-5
TGTGCCAGCAGTAGTCGGGGAACCGGGTACGAGCAGTACTTC
CASSSRGTGYEQYF
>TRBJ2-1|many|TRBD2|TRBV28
TGTGCCAGCAGTTTAGCTAGCGGGAGCTTCTACAATGAGCAGTTCTTC
CASSLASGSFYNEQFF
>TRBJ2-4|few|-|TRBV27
TGTGCCAGCAGTTTATCTCCAGGGTCGTTCATTCAGTACTTC
CASSLSPGSFIQYF
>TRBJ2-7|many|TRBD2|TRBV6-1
TGTGCCAGCAGTGAAGTAATACTAGCGGGAGGCTACGAGCAGTACTTC
CASSEVILAGGYEQYF
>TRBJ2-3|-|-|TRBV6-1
TGTGCCAGCAGTGGGGAATCGGAAGATACGCAGTATTTT
CASSGESEDTQYF
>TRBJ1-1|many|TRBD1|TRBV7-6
TGTGCCAGCAGCAGACAGGGGGAGTACACTGAAGCTTTCTTT
CASSRQGEYTEAFF
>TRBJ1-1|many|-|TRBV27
TGTGCCAGCAGCTATGTGCCCCGCATGAACACTGAAGCTTTCTTT
CASSYVPRMNTEAFF
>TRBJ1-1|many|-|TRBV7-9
TGTGCCAGCAGCTTAGACGAGAGAGGAGCTTTCTTT
CASSLDERGAFF
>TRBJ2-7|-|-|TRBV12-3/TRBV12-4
TGTGCCAGCAGCCCCCGGGACGTTGGACCCTACGAGCAGTACTTC
CASSPRDVGPYEQYF
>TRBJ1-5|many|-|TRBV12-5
TGTGCTAGTGGTCCCCGGTCCTTCGGCAATCAGCCCCAGCATTTT
CASGPRSFGNQPQHF
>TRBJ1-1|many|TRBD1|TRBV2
TGTGCCAGCTTGGACAGGGGGTACACTGAAGCTTTCTTT
CASLDRGYTEAFF
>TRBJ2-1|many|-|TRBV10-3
TGTGCCATCAGTGAGTCCGGCCTCCCGGGTGAGCAGTTCTTC
CAISESGLPGEQFF
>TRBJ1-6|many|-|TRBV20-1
TGCAGTGCTAGAATCCCTCAGAATTCGGCCCTCCACTTT
CSARIPQNSALHF
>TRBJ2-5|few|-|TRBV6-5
TGTGCCAGCAGTTACCGGACAATGGAGGGCGAGACCCAGTACTTC
CASSYRTMEGETQYF
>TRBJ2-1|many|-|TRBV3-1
TGTGCCAGCAGCCTATTCGGGACGGTTTACAATGAGCAGTTCTTC
CASSLFGTVYNEQFF
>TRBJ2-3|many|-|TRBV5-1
TGCGCCAGCAGCCCAGGAGGTGGCGCAGATACGCAGTATTTT
CASSPGGGADTQYF
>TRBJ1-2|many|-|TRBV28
TGTGCCACTGATACCTATGGCTACACCTTC
CATDTYGYTF
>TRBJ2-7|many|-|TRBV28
TGTGCCAGCAGTCACTCAGGGCCTCCTAGGGCCTACGAGCAGTACTTC
CASSHSGPPRAYEQYF
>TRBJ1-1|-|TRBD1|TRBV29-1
TGCAGCGAATTTGGACAGGGGAACACTGAAGCTTTCTTT
CSEFGQGNTEAFF
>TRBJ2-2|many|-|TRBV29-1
TGCAGCGGTAAACAGGGCGCCGGGGAGCTGTTTTTT
CSGKQGAGELFF
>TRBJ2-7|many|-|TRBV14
TGTGCCAGCAGCCAAGTAGGATTTGGGAACTACGAGCAGTACTTC
CASSQVGFGNYEQYF
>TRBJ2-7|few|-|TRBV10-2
TGCGCCAGCATGCCGGGACCGACAAGGTCCTACGAGCAGTACTTC
CASMPGPTRSYEQYF
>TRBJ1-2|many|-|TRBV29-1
TGCAGCGTTGATCCTGGGCAGGGCTACACCTTC
CSVDPGQGYTF
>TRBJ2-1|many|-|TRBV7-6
TGTGCCAGCAGCTACGGGCAGGTCTACAATGAGCAGTTCTTC
CASSYGQVYNEQFF
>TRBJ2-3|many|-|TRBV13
TGTGCCAGCAGCTTATGGGGCGCGGATAGCACAGATACGCAGTATTTT
CASSLWGADSTDTQYF
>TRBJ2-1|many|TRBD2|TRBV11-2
TGTGCCAGCAGGGGGGGGATAAATGAGCAGTTCTTC
CASRGGINEQFF
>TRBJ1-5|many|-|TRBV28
TGTGCCAGCAGTTCAATCACGCCAGGGCGCCGGCCCCAGCATTTT
CASSSITPGRRPQHF
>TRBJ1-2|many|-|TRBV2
TGTGCCAGCAAGTTTCAGACCTCCTTTCATGGCTACACCTTC
CASKFQTSFHGYTF
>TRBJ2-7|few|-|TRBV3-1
TGTGCCAGCAGCCAAACAGGGCTGGGGGCAGGGGAGCCCTTCTACGAGCAGTACTTC
CASSQTGLGAGEPFYEQYF
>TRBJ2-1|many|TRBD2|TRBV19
TGTGCCAGTAGTCCGGCCGGGACTAGCGGGGCCAATGAGCAGTTCTTC
CASSPAGTSGANEQFF
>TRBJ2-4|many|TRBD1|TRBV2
TGTGCCAGCAGTGACAGGGGGCCAGGGTACATTCAGTACTTC
CASSDRGPGYIQYF
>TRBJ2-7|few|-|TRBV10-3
TGTGCCATCAGTGGCGAGCACGAGCAGTACTTC
CAISGEHEQYF
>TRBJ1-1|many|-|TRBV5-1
TGCGCCAGCAGCTTAGTTGGGGGCGCGAGCACTGAAGCTTTCTTT
CASSLVGGASTEAFF
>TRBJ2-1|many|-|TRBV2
TGTGCCAGCAGTGAAGTGCGGCCCGAGCAGTTCTTC
CASSEVRPEQFF
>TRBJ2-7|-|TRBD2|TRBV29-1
TGCAGCGTGAGGGGCGGGAGATACGAGCAGTACTTC
CSVRGGRYEQYF
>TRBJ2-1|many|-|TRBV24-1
TGTGCCCCCGCCGGGACAACCTACAATGAGCAGTTCTTC
CAPAGTTYNEQFF
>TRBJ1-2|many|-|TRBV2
TGTGCCAGCATGGAGGCAGCTTTTTTCTATGGCTACACCTTC
CASMEAAFFYGYTF
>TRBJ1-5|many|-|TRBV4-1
TGCGCCAGCAGCCAAGAGTCACGAGGTCAGCCCCAGCATTTT
CASSQESRGQPQHF
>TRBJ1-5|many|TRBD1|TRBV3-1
TGTGCCAGCAGCCATCAGGGGGCGGAGCGGCCCCAGCATTTT
CASSHQGAERPQHF
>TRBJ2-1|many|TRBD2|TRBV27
TGTGCCAGCAGTCAGGGACTAGCGGGCAATGAGCAGTTCTTC
CASSQGLAGNEQFF
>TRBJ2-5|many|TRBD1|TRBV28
TGTGCCAGCAGATTGGGCCGGGACAGAAAAAAAGAGACCCAGTACTTC
CASRLGRDRKKETQYF
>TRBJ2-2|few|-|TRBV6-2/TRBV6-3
TGTGCCAGCAGTTACAGGTTGCGGACAGCCACCGGGGAGCTGTTTTTT
CASSYRLRTATGELFF
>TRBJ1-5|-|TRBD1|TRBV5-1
TGCGCCAGCAGCGCCGGGACAGGGAGCAATCAGCCCCAGCATTTT
CASSAGTGSNQPQHF
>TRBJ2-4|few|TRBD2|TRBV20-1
TGCAGTGCTAGACCGGCGGGAGATAGCCATGGAAACATTCAGTACTTC
CSARPAGDSHGNIQYF
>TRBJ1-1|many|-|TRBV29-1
TGCAGCGTTCAGATTTCGCGGAACACTGAAGCTTTCTTT
CSVQISRNTEAFF
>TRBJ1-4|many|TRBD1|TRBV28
TGTGCCAGCAGTTTCGGACAGGGAACTAATGAAAAACTGTTTTTT
CASSFGQGTNEKLFF